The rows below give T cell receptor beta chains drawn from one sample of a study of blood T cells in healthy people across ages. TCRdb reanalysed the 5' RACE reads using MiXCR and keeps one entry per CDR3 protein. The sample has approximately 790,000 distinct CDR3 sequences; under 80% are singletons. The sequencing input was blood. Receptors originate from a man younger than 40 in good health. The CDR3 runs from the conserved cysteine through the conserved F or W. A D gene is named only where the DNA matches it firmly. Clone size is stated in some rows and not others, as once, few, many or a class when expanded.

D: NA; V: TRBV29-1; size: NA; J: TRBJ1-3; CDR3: CSVGKALGNTIYF; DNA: TGCAGCGTTGGAAAGGCCCTCGGAAACACCATATATTTT
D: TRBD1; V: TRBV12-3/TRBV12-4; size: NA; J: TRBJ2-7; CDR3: CASVSGTGRLREQYF; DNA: TGTGCCAGCGTCTCCGGGACAGGGAGACTACGGGAGCAGTACTTC
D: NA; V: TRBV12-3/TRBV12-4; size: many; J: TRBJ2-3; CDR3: CASSSADTQYF; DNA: TGTGCCAGCAGTTCTGCAGATACGCAGTATTTT
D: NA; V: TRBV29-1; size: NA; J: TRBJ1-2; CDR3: CSAAQAGSSGYTF; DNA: TGCAGCGCCGCTCAGGCAGGGAGTAGCGGCTACACCTTC
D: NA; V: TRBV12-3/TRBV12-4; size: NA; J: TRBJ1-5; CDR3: CASSLSYSNQPQHF; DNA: TGTGCCAGCAGTTTGTCTTATAGCAATCAGCCCCAGCATTTT
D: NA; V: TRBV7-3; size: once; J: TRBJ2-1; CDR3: CASSLTIDKQFF; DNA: TGTGCCAGCAGCTTAACCATAGATAAGCAGTTCTTC
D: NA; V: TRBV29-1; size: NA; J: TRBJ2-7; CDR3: CSVARAYEQYF; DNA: TGCAGCGTCGCCAGAGCCTACGAGCAGTACTTC
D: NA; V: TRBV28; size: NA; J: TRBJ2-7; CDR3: CASSFHGEQYF; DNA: TGTGCCAGCAGTTTCCACGGAGAGCAGTACTTC
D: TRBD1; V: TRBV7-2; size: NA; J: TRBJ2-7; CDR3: CASSPPGTGGYEQYF; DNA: TGTGCCAGCAGTCCGCCGGGGACAGGGGGCTACGAGCAGTACTTC
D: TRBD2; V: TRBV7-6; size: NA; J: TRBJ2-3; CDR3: CASSPRRGGTLSGEDTQYF; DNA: TGTGCCAGCAGCCCAAGGCGGGGGGGGACTCTCTCCGGTGAGGATACGCAGTATTTT
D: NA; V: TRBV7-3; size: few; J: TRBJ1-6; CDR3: CASSPEGLGNSPLHF; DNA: TGTGCCAGCAGCCCCGAAGGGCTCGGTAATTCACCCCTCCACTTT
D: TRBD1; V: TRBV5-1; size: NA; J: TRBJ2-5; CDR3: CASSGTPGTGETQYF; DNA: TGCGCCAGCAGCGGAACGCCCGGGACAGGGGAGACCCAGTACTTC
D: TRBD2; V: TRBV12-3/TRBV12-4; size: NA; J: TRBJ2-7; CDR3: CASSPIAGEQYF; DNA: TGTGCCAGCAGTCCCATAGCGGGGGAGCAGTACTTC
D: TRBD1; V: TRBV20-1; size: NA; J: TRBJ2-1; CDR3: CSARTGVWFEQFF; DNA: TGCAGTGCCCGGACAGGGGTTTGGTTTGAGCAGTTCTTC
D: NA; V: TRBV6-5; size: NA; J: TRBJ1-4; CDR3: CASSYLGGIDEKLFF; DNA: TGTGCCAGCAGTTATTTGGGGGGCATAGATGAAAAACTGTTTTTT
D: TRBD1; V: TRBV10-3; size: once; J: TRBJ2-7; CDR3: CAISESRVGQGNEQYF; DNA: TGTGCCATCAGTGAGTCGAGGGTTGGACAGGGAAACGAGCAGTACTTC
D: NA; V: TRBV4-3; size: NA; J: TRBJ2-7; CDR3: CASSQDHTVQYEQYF; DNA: TGCGCCAGTAGCCAAGATCACACCGTGCAGTACGAGCAGTACTTC
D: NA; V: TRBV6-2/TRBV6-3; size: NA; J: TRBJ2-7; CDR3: CASRWNEGEQYF; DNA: TGTGCCAGCAGATGGAATGAGGGCGAGCAGTACTTC
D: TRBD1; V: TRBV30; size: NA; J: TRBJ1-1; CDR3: CAWSDDNRGANTEAFF; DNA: TGTGCCTGGAGCGACGATAACAGGGGGGCGAACACTGAAGCTTTCTTT
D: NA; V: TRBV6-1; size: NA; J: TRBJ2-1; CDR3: CASSEYGPRVNEQFF; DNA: TGTGCCAGCAGTGAGTATGGCCCGAGGGTCAATGAGCAGTTCTTC
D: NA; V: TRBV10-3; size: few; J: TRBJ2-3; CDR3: CAIRTGGASNTDTQYF; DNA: TGTGCCATCAGAACTGGTGGAGCGTCGAACACAGATACGCAGTATTTT
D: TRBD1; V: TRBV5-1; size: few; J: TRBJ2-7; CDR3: CASSPLDRGGEQYF; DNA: TGCGCCAGCAGCCCGCTAGACAGGGGAGGCGAGCAGTACTTC
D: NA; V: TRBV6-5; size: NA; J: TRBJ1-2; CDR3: CASSYNHGGYTF; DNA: TGTGCCAGCAGTTACAACCACGGGGGCTACACCTTC
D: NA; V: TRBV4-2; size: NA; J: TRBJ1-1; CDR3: CASTENPTRNTEAFF; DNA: TGTGCCAGCACCGAGAACCCAACTAGGAACACTGAAGCTTTCTTT
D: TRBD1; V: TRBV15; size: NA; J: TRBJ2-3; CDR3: CATSKTTGTVGSDTQYF; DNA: TGTGCCACCAGCAAGACCACCGGGACAGTCGGTTCCGATACGCAGTATTTT
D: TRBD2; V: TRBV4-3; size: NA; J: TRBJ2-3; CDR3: CASSQIWDRRGGTDTQYF; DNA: TGCGCCAGCAGCCAAATCTGGGATCGGCGGGGGGGCACAGATACGCAGTATTTT
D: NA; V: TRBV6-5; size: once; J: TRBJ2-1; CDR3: CASSPGETSYEQFF; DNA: TGTGCCAGTAGCCCTGGAGAGACCTCCTACGAGCAGTTCTTC
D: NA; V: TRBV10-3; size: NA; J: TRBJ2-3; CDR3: CAISGRDQNGDTQYF; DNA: TGTGCCATCAGTGGCCGGGACCAGAATGGAGATACGCAGTATTTT
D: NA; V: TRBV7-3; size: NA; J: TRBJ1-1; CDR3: CASSLSAGGGTEAFF; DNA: TGTGCCAGCAGCTTAAGTGCGGGGGGTGGCACTGAAGCTTTCTTT
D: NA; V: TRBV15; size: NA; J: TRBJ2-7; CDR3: CATSEGSDRLLSYEQYF; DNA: TGTGCCACCAGTGAGGGTTCGGACCGTCTCCTCTCCTACGAGCAGTACTTC
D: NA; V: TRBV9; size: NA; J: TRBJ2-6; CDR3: CASRSHSGANVLTF; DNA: TGTGCCAGCAGGTCCCACTCTGGGGCCAACGTCCTGACTTTC
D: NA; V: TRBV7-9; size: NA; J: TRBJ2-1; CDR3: CASSFLSCNEQFF; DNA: TGTGCCAGCAGCTTCTTATCGTGCAATGAGCAGTTCTTC